The entry below gives a single TCR beta chain sequence along with its context. Its antigen target is currently unknown. No base qualities exist here, and no much larger clone lies one base off it. CDR1 and CDR2 are drawn from the germline V gene (reference sequence): LNHDA, SQIVND. CDR3 length: 13 amino acids, cysteine to phenylalanine. Of the read, only the CDR3 DNA is kept; its 39 bases are in frame from base 1. Cut back by 2 bases and 3 bases, the V and J ends lie 8 bases apart. The method was the immunoSEQ multiplex PCR assay. The clones in this table, taken by TCRdb from immuneACCESS, are in-frame only. Not every clone is retained; where verified, under half of the shortfall comes from an unresolved V gene, and the cause of the rest is unknown. The sample profile shows about 100,000 clones; approximately 90% of them were found once. The ten largest clones represent approximately 0.76% of the sample.

This sample was taken from a study of T cell changes during pregnancy in multiple sclerosis (dated by TCRdb to 2018 to 2020). Regarding the study in general: In women with multiple sclerosis, the researchers looked at how the T cell repertoire shifted as pregnancy progressed.

This specimen was peripheral blood, taken in the second trimester of pregnancy. The sequence was obtained from a female donor in good health, enrolled as a control in a pregnancy study. The chain employs TRBV19 and TRBJ2-7, with TRBD2 tentatively as D gene (5 bases match). This receptor carries the CDR3 CASSINGVYEQYF. The sequenced DNA: TGTGCCAGTAGTATAAACGGGGTCTACGAGCAGTACTTC.